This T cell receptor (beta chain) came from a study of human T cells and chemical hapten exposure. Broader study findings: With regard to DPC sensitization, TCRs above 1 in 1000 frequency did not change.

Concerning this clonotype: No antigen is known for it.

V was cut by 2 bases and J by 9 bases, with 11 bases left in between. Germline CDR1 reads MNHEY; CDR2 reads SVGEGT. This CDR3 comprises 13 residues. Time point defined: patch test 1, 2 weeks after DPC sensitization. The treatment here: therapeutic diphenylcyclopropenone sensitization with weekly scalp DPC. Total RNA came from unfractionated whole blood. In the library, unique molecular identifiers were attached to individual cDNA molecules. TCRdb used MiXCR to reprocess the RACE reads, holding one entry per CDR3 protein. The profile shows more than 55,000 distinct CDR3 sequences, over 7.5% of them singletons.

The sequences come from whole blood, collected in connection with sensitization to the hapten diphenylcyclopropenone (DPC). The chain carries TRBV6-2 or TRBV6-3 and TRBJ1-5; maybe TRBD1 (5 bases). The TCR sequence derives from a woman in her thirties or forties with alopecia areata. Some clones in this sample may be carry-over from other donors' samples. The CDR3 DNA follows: TGTGCCAGCAGTTACCGGGACCTGGGGCCCCAGCATTTT. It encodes CASSYRDLGPQHF.